This paragraph reports one T cell receptor beta chain. This CDR3 is 16 amino acids long. The ends lost 7 bases at V and 2 bases at J; junction bases unmatched: 10. The germline CDR1 and CDR2 sequences are SQVTM and ANQGSEA. Assay: immunoSEQ multiplex PCR; the TCRdb copy retains only in-frame clones and omits some. The sample lists almost 90,000 clones; around nine tenths were seen once. The data were taken from a study of control samples from healthy donors and cancer patients. Sequenced: blood. This receptor was identified in a man aged 30 to 45 in good health. V and J are TRBV29-1 and TRBJ2-3; 12 bases fit TRBD2. CDR3 amino acids: CSAYGLAGKTTDTQYF. The CDR3, as DNA: TGCAGCGCCTACGGACTAGCGGGGAAAACCACAGATACGCAGTATTTT.